This TCR beta chain comes out of a study of shared clonotypes between healthy human individuals. Healthy adults negative for HIV, lacking recent acute infections or vaccinations, served as donors. Profiled with immunoSEQ multiplex PCR; TCRdb holds only in-frame clones, not every one. The table includes approximately 2.5 million clones, more than 85% detected once. Germline CDR1 reads SGHTA; CDR2 reads FQGTGA. This CDR3 region has 13 residues. The junction had 5 bases not matched to a gene; V was cut back by 2 bases and J by 10 bases. The V call is TRBV7-3, the J call TRBJ2-1; TRBD2 matches 7 bases. The sample consisted of naive CD4+ T cells from PBMCs. Indicated subset: CD45RA+ positively selected. This clonotype was obtained from a man aged 18 to 30 in good health. Some clones in this sample may be carry-over from other donors' samples. For the CDR3, the DNA is TGTGCCAGCAGCTTATCGCGGGAGACCGAGCAGTTCTTC. The encoded protein is CASSLSRETEQFF.